This is a list of T cell receptor beta chains from one sample in a study of shared clonotypes between healthy human individuals. Some clones are missing from TCRdb's copy, which holds only in-frame ones; the method was immunoSEQ multiplex PCR. Of some 2,100,000 clones in the sample, 90% to 95% were seen once. The sample comprised naive CD8+ T cells from PBMCs. The receptors come from a man aged 18 to 29 in good health. Some clones in this sample may be carry-over from other donors' samples. Each CDR3 is given without its conserved first and last residue. Each record gives: V gene, clone size, CDR3 protein. Clone size is given for some rows only: seen once, a few or many times, or a class if the clone is expanded.

v_call: TRBV7-9
clone_size: NA
cdr3_aa: ASSLLGWAEVYNEQF

v_call: TRBV19
clone_size: few
cdr3_aa: ASSIWAHNQPQH

v_call: TRBV4-1
clone_size: NA
cdr3_aa: ASSQDRAGKGYGYT

v_call: TRBV18
clone_size: NA
cdr3_aa: ASSPERREDTDTQY

v_call: TRBV6-5
clone_size: NA
cdr3_aa: ASSLIVPSYNEQF

v_call: TRBV6-5
clone_size: NA
cdr3_aa: ASSYSTGGLSYEQY

v_call: TRBV5-4
clone_size: once
cdr3_aa: ASSLERSRNTEAF

v_call: TRBV6-1
clone_size: NA
cdr3_aa: ASSAWERMDYGYT

v_call: TRBV7-2
clone_size: NA
cdr3_aa: ASSLPNTNYQETQY

v_call: TRBV27
clone_size: NA
cdr3_aa: ASSFVRVQGVSTGELF

v_call: TRBV4-1
clone_size: NA
cdr3_aa: ASSQEPGGAREKLF

v_call: TRBV7-3
clone_size: NA
cdr3_aa: ASSLAAGTGYGYT

v_call: TRBV19
clone_size: NA
cdr3_aa: ASSLHPPDTAYEQY

v_call: TRBV7-2
clone_size: NA
cdr3_aa: ASSFLWLGEWGTDTQY

v_call: TRBV5-4
clone_size: NA
cdr3_aa: ASSPGLASDTQY

v_call: TRBV4-1
clone_size: NA
cdr3_aa: ASSQDGNVKQY

v_call: TRBV27
clone_size: NA
cdr3_aa: ASSFQMVGNTEAF

v_call: TRBV5-1
clone_size: NA
cdr3_aa: ASSFRPNNEQF

v_call: TRBV11-2
clone_size: NA
cdr3_aa: ASSLAGSPQETQY

v_call: TRBV6-5
clone_size: NA
cdr3_aa: ASSWASGITGELF

v_call: TRBV27
clone_size: NA
cdr3_aa: ASSSLYAGELF

v_call: TRBV6-1
clone_size: NA
cdr3_aa: ASTLDRSANQPQH

v_call: TRBV28
clone_size: NA
cdr3_aa: ASSNRGSTTDTQY

v_call: TRBV7-9
clone_size: NA
cdr3_aa: ASSSTRSSYNEQF

v_call: TRBV27
clone_size: NA
cdr3_aa: ASSPTPSGRDEQY

v_call: TRBV28
clone_size: once
cdr3_aa: ASSLLGQGDNEQF

v_call: TRBV9
clone_size: NA
cdr3_aa: ASSPTPAYEQY

v_call: TRBV13
clone_size: NA
cdr3_aa: ASSQRVSTDTQY

v_call: TRBV13
clone_size: NA
cdr3_aa: ASSSTPQPEAF

v_call: TRBV5-8
clone_size: NA
cdr3_aa: ASSSTGTGRLDGYT

v_call: TRBV7-9
clone_size: NA
cdr3_aa: ASSPGTGGRQPQH

v_call: TRBV10-1
clone_size: once
cdr3_aa: ASSDLLVAGSSYNEQF

v_call: TRBV7-9
clone_size: NA
cdr3_aa: ASSNRGTSYEQY

v_call: TRBV7-8
clone_size: once
cdr3_aa: ATTPLAGYNEQF

v_call: TRBV29-1
clone_size: NA
cdr3_aa: SVAVTVTEGTGELF

v_call: TRBV7-9
clone_size: NA
cdr3_aa: ASRRDSSYT

v_call: TRBV28
clone_size: NA
cdr3_aa: ASSFPSTGTPYEQY

v_call: TRBV7-8
clone_size: NA
cdr3_aa: ASSFLYEQY

v_call: TRBV7-2
clone_size: NA
cdr3_aa: ASSRFSSYEQY

v_call: TRBV5-4
clone_size: NA
cdr3_aa: ASSLGDIVETQY

v_call: TRBV27
clone_size: NA
cdr3_aa: ASSSSVGEYTDTQY

v_call: TRBV7-9
clone_size: once
cdr3_aa: ASSLGLADYNEQF

v_call: TRBV11-2
clone_size: NA
cdr3_aa: ASSPRQYGNTIY

v_call: TRBV5-6
clone_size: once
cdr3_aa: ASSWGTGDNEQF

v_call: TRBV2
clone_size: NA
cdr3_aa: ARRAALAGGLSTDTQY

v_call: TRBV19
clone_size: few
cdr3_aa: AAGGWNTEAF

v_call: TRBV6-5
clone_size: once
cdr3_aa: ASSFDTGELF

v_call: TRBV19
clone_size: NA
cdr3_aa: ASSAVAGGPDEQF

v_call: TRBV4-3
clone_size: once
cdr3_aa: ASSQTDRGGGYNEQF

v_call: TRBV27
clone_size: NA
cdr3_aa: ASSLGGINEQY

v_call: TRBV7-9
clone_size: NA
cdr3_aa: ASSFSGNTEAF